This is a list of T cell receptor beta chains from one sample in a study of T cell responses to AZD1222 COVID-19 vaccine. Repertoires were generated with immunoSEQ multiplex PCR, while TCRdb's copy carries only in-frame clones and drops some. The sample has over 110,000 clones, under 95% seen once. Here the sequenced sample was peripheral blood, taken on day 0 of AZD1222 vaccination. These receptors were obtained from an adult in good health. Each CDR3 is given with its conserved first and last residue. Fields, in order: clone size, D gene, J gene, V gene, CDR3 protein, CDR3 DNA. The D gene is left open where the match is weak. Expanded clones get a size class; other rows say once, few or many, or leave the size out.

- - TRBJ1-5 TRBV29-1 CSVVPGRRSGNQPQHF TGCAGCGTTGTGCCGGGGAGGAGGTCGGGCAATCAGCCCCAGCATTTT
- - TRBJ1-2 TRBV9 CASSRGTPGVFGGYTF TGTGCCAGCAGCAGGGGGACACCGGGAGTGTTTGGAGGCTACACCTTC
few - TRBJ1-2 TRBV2 CASSEAGRVLYGYTF TGTGCCAGCAGTGAAGCGGGACGAGTGCTCTATGGCTACACCTTC
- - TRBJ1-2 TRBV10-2 CASSEGAYGYTF TGCGCCAGCAGTGAGGGGGCCTATGGCTACACCTTC
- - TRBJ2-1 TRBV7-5 CVRTVRLAEDNEQFF TGTGTCAGAACCGTAAGGCTAGCGGAGGACAATGAGCAGTTCTTC
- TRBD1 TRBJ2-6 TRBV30 CAWTRDRVPGANVLTF TGTGCCTGGACTCGGGACAGGGTCCCCGGGGCCAACGTCCTGACTTTC
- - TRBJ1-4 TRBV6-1 CASSDRGRNEKLFF TGTGCCAGCAGTGACAGGGGCAGAAATGAAAAACTGTTTTTT
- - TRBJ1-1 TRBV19 CASSKGGAKNTEAFF TGTGCCAGTAGTAAGGGGGGCGCAAAGAACACTGAAGCTTTCTTT
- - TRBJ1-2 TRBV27 CASSLLGGPTNYGYTF TGTGCCAGCAGTTTATTAGGCGGACCCACTAACTATGGCTACACCTTC
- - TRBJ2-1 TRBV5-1 CASSLDPVNEQFF TGCGCCAGCAGCTTGGACCCCGTCAATGAGCAGTTCTTC
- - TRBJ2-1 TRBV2 CASRVQLYNEQFF TGTGCCAGCAGGGTACAACTATATAATGAGCAGTTCTTC
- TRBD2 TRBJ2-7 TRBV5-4 CASSSAGLAVHEQYF TGTGCCAGCAGCTCGGCGGGACTAGCGGTCCACGAGCAGTACTTC
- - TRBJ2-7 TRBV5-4 CASSLGGEQWAEQYF TGTGCCAGCAGCTTGGGGGGGGAGCAGTGGGCCGAGCAGTACTTC
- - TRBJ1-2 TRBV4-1 CASSQEFGYYGYTF TGCGCCAGCAGCCAAGAGTTTGGCTACTATGGCTACACCTTC
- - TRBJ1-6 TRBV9 CASSATGQTTNSPLHF TGTGCCAGCAGCGCGACGGGACAAACTACTAATTCACCCCTCCACTTT
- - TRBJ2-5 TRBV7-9 CASSLTTFLARETQYF TGTGCCAGCAGCTTAACAACTTTTCTAGCCCGGGAGACCCAGTACTTC
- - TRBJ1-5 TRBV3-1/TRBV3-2 CASSQWGSDQPQHF TGTGCCAGCAGCCAATGGGGGTCGGATCAGCCCCAGCATTTT
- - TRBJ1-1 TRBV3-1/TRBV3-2 CASSQDEGPLNTEAFF TGTGCCAGCAGCCAAGATGAGGGCCCGTTGAACACTGAAGCTTTCTTT
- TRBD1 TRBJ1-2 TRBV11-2 CASSSLLGGWGYTF TGTGCCAGCAGCTCTCTATTAGGGGGCTGGGGCTACACCTTC
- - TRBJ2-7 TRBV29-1 CSVRQASYEQYF TGCAGCGTGAGACAGGCCTCCTACGAGCAGTACTTC
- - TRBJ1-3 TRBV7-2 CASSYGFSGNTIYF TGTGCCAGCAGCTACGGGTTCTCTGGAAACACCATATATTTT
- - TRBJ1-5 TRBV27 CASARGSGNQPQHF TGTGCCAGCGCGCGGGGTTCGGGCAATCAGCCCCAGCATTTT
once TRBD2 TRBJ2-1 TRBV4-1 CASSQDSGLAINEQFF TGCGCCAGCAGCCAAGATTCTGGACTAGCGATTAATGAGCAGTTCTTC
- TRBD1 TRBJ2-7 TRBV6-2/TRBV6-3 CASSYWDRTYEQYF TGTGCCAGCAGTTACTGGGACAGAACCTACGAGCAGTACTTC
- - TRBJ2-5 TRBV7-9 CASSFSSGEETQYF TGTGCCAGCAGCTTTTCATCAGGGGAAGAGACCCAGTACTTC
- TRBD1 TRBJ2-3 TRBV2 CASQTGGFSHTQYF TGTGCCAGCCAGACAGGGGGTTTTTCCCATACGCAGTATTTT
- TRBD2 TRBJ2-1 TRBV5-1 CASSLLGEGYNEQFF TGCGCCAGCAGCTTGTTGGGGGAGGGCTACAATGAGCAGTTCTTC
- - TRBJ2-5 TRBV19 CASSPLTAGETQYF TGTGCCAGTAGTCCCCTGACAGCCGGGGAGACCCAGTACTTC
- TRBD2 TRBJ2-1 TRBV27 CASSLLGLAGASSYNEQFF TGTGCCAGCAGTTTACTCGGTCTAGCGGGAGCCTCTTCTTACAATGAGCAGTTCTTC
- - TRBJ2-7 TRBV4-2 CASSPEDSSYEQYF TGTGCCAGCAGCCCGGAGGACAGTTCCTACGAGCAGTACTTC
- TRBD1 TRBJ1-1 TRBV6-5 CASSLTGRNTEAFF TGTGCCAGCAGTTTGACAGGGCGGAACACTGAAGCTTTCTTT
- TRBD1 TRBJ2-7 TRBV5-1 CASSRGTGGTEGEQYF TGCGCCAGCAGCCGAGGGACAGGGGGGACCGAAGGGGAGCAGTACTTC
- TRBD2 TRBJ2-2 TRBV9 CASSFRTGGPPGELFF TGTGCCAGCAGCTTTCGGACGGGAGGGCCCCCCGGGGAGCTGTTTTTT
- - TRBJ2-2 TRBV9 CASSANTGELFF TGTGCCAGCAGCGCCAACACCGGGGAGCTGTTTTTT
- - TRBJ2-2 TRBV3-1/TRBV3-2 CASSQGPSRGELFF TGTGCCAGCAGCCAAGGGCCCTCACGTGGGGAGCTGTTTTTT
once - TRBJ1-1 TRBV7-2 CASSLDVSEAFF TGTGCCAGCAGCTTAGATGTGAGTGAAGCTTTCTTT
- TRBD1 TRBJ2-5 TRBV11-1 CASSFGQGVQETQYF TGTGCCAGCAGCTTCGGACAGGGGGTCCAAGAGACCCAGTACTTC
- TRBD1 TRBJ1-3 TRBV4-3 CASSQERRGPGNTIYF TGCGCCAGCAGCCAAGAAAGGAGGGGGCCTGGAAACACCATATATTTT
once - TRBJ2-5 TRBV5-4 CASSDSAQETQYF TGTGCCAGCTCCGACAGTGCTCAAGAGACCCAGTACTTC
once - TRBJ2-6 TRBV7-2 CASSSQAAGANVLTF TGTGCCAGCAGCTCGCAGGCTGCAGGGGCCAACGTCCTGACTTTC
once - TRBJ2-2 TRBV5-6 CASSVRRITGELFF TGTGCCAGCAGCGTGAGACGGATCACCGGGGAGCTGTTTTTT